Below are 20 T cell receptor beta chains sequenced from a single sample in a study of cytomegalovirus exposure and HLA in healthy donors. PCR employed 60 Vbeta and 13 Jbeta primers. Here immunoSEQ multiplex PCR was the method, and the copy in TCRdb shows in-frame clones only, minus some. The table shows under 200,000 clones, with approximately 71% occurring only once. The material sequenced was PBMCs. These receptors came from a woman aged 18-30 years in good health and CMV-seropositive.

The J gene is TRBJ2-7, the V gene TRBV11-2; 8 bases match TRBD1. The CDR3 runs to 15 residues. V lost 8 bases to trimming and J lost 3 bases; unmatched junction nucleotides: 12. Per germline, CDR1 SGHAT and CDR2 FQNNGV. The CDR3 nucleotides are TGTGCCAGCGGACTGGAGGACAGGGCTCGCTACGAGCAGTACTTC. As protein: CASGLEDRARYEQYF.

The chain joins TRBV7-6 to TRBJ2-7; D possibly corresponds to TRBD1 (6 bases). The V gene's germline CDR1 is SGHVS and CDR2 FNYEAQ. Trimming shortened V by 5 bases and J by 0 bases, and 11 bases separated the two germline ends. This CDR3 contains 14 residues. CDR3 DNA sequence: TGTGCCAGCAGCATCACAGGGAACTCCTACGAGCAGTACTTC. It yields the protein CASSITGNSYEQYF.

The sample holds a few counts of this clone. The rearrangement uses TRBV19 and TRBJ2-1, with a weak D call TRBD1 (5 bases). The ends were cut back, 4 bases at V and 0 bases at J, with 13 bases in the middle. Per germline, CDR1 LNHDA and CDR2 SQIVND (reference sequence). The CDR3 has 16 residues. The CDR3, as DNA: TGTGCCAGTAGTAAGGCAGGGTTGAGCTCCTACAATGAGCAGTTCTTC. Its translation is CASSKAGLSSYNEQFF. Full variable domain (rest looked up from reference TRBV19 and TRBJ2-1): DGGITQSPKYLFRKEGQNVTLSCEQNLNHDAMYWYRQDPGQGLRLIYYSQIVNDFQKGDIAEGYSVSREKKESFPLTVTSAQKNPTAFYLCASSKAGLSSYNEQFFGPGTRLTVL.

The chain combines TRBV27 with TRBJ2-1, with a possible D match to TRBD2 (5 bases). The germline V gene encodes CDR1 MNHEY and CDR2 SMNVEV (reference sequence). The length of the CDR3 is 14 residues. V was clipped by 7 bases and J by 7 bases, with 17 bases between them. DNA for the CDR3: TGTGCCAGCACCCCAAATACTAGAAAAAATGAGCAGTTCTTC. Its protein is CASTPNTRKNEQFF.

This clone occurred once. This chain joins TRBV5-6 and TRBJ1-2; weak D call: TRBD1 (6 bases). Germline V gene lookup returns CDR1 SGHDT and CDR2 YYEEEE. The CDR3 contains 12 residues. V lost 1 base to trimming and J lost 9 bases, with 10 bases between them. In DNA form, the CDR3 reads TGTGCCAGCAGCTTGCTTCAGGGGAGCTACACCTTC. Protein product: CASSLLQGSYTF.

This chain joins TRBV14 and TRBJ2-1; D ambiguous. From germline, CDR1 is SGHDN and CDR2 FVKESK. This CDR3 contains 13 residues. Trimming took 1 base from V and 4 from J, leaving 5 bases between them. CDR3 residues: CASSQVQYNEQFF. Here the CDR3 DNA reads TGTGCCAGCAGCCAAGTACAGTACAATGAGCAGTTCTTC.

V and J are TRBV6-1 and TRBJ2-5, with D hard to call. Between the trimmed V and J ends, which lost 11 bases and 1 base, there was a span of 5 bases. Germline assignment: CDR1 MNHNS and CDR2 SASEGT. This CDR3 comprises 10 residues. For the CDR3, the DNA is TGTGCCGCCGGCCAAGAGACCCAGTACTTC. Amino acids: CAAGQETQYF.

The chain joins TRBV5-1 to TRBJ2-1; tentatively, D is TRBD2 (7 bases). Germline V lookup: CDR1 SGHRS, CDR2 YFSETQ. This CDR3 has 15 amino acids. V was pared by 4 bases and J by 7 bases, with 18 bases between. The CDR3 sequence: CASSNGRGAGNEQFF. CDR3 in DNA: TGCGCCAGCAGCAACGGACGGGGGGCGGGAAATGAGCAGTTCTTC.

This clone appeared a few times. V usage is TRBV6-5 and J usage is TRBJ1-5; D might be TRBD1 (5 bases). Deletions cut 2 bases from V and 4 bases from J, with 6 bases between. Germline assignment: CDR1 MNHEY and CDR2 SVGAGI. This CDR3 spans 13 amino acids. The CDR3 DNA is TGTGCCAGCAGTTACGGGGCGAATCAGCCCCAGCATTTT. Its translation: CASSYGANQPQHF.

The chain combines TRBV6-5 with TRBJ2-7, with no clear D. Trimming stripped 4 bases from V and 0 bases from J, with 4 bases between. This CDR3 has 12 residues. The germline V gene encodes CDR1 MNHEY and CDR2 SVGAGI. The CDR3, as DNA: TGTGCCAGCAGTTCTAGCTCCTACGAGCAGTACTTC. Protein sequence: CASSSSSYEQYF.

The CDR3 DNA reads TGTGCCAGTAGGACCGGGACACGGGCAAACACTGAAGCTTTCTTT. This gives the protein CASRTGTRANTEAFF. V is TRBV19 and J is TRBJ1-1; D is possibly TRBD1 (6 bases). CDR1 and CDR2 from the germline V gene are LNHDA and SQIVND (reference sequence). The V gene lost 6 bases and the J gene lost 2 bases, with 16 bases spanning the gap. This CDR3 has 15 residues.

This clone was detected a few times. This chain connects TRBV7-3 to TRBJ2-2; 10 bases match TRBD2. V shed 5 bases and J 6 bases; nucleotides not matched to a gene: 3. CDR1 and CDR2 (germline): SGHTA, FQGTGA. This CDR3 is 14 amino acids long. In DNA, the CDR3 is TGTGCCAGCAGCGTCGGACTAGCGGCCGGGGAGCTGTTTTTT. The encoded protein is CASSVGLAAGELFF.

This clone was seen only a few times. The junction departs from germline at one end; a sequencing error may be responsible. This sequence joins TRBV7-7 and TRBJ2-5; the D gene is possibly TRBD1 (5 bases). Germline lookup yields CDR1 SSHAT and CDR2 FNYEAQ (reference sequence). CDR3 length: 15 residues. The CDR3 protein is CASSQLLGAQETQYF. The CDR3 bases are TGTGCTAGCAGTCAACTTCTAGGGGCACAAGAGACCCAGTACTTC. The full variable domain, in which reference TRBV7-7 and TRBJ2-5 provide the parts outside the CDR3, is GAGVSQSPRYKVTKRGQDVTLRCDPISSHATLYWYQQALGQGPEFLTYFNYEAQPDKSGLPSDRFSAERPEGSISTLTIQRTEQRDSAMYRCASSQLLGAQETQYFGPGTRLLVL.

This clone was seen once. The J gene is TRBJ2-5, the V gene TRBV5-1; TRBD2 might be the D (6 bases). Germline CDR1 is SGHRS and CDR2 is YFSETQ. CDR3 length: 13 amino acids. Trimming took 5 bases from V and 1 from J, leaving 9 bases between them. DNA for the CDR3: TGCGCCAGCAGGGGCGGGACCCAAGAGACCCAGTACTTC. This encodes CASRGGTQETQYF.

The gene calls are TRBV27 and TRBJ2-1, with 7 positions matching TRBD1. After removal of 4 bases from V and 7 bases from J, the junction contained 7 bases not matched to a gene. Per germline, CDR1 MNHEY and CDR2 SMNVEV (reference sequence). The CDR3 extends over 14 amino acids. The CDR3 is CASSSNRGRNEQFF. DNA of the CDR3: TGTGCCAGCAGTTCCAACAGGGGACGGAATGAGCAGTTCTTC.

V usage is TRBV9 and J usage is TRBJ1-1, with TRBD1 identical over 9 bases. Germline lookup yields CDR1 SGDLS and CDR2 YYNGEE. Trimming cost V 3 bases and J 2 bases; bases outside gene matches: 8. This CDR3 region has 16 residues. CDR3 protein: CASSGRTGQGNTEAFF. DNA for the CDR3: TGTGCCAGCAGCGGCCGAACGGGACAGGGAAACACTGAAGCTTTCTTT.

The chain couples TRBV12-5 to TRBJ2-5, with 7 bases that match TRBD1. The J call may be faulty, since TRBJ2-7 better matches the DNA end. Germline CDR1 is LGHNT and CDR2 is FRNRAP. CDR3 length: 13 amino acids. The CDR3 here is CASGTRQGGEQYF. In DNA form, the CDR3 reads TGTGCTAGTGGTACCCGACAGGGCGGCGAGCAGTACTTC.

The V and J genes are TRBV5-8 and TRBJ1-3; the D gene is possibly TRBD1 (5 bases). The ends were cut back, 3 bases at V and 2 bases at J, with 9 bases in the middle. Germline CDR1 and CDR2: SGHTS and YDEGEE. The CDR3 length is 14 residues. CDR3 loop: CASSYTGAGNTIYF. Here the CDR3 DNA reads TGTGCCAGCAGCTATACAGGAGCTGGAAACACCATATATTTT. The whole variable domain, remainder taken from reference TRBV5-8 and TRBJ1-3, is EAGVTQSPTHLIKTRGQQATLRCSPISGHTSVYWYQQALGLGLQFLLWYDEGEERNRGNFPPRFSGRQFPNYSSELNVNALELEDSALYLCASSYTGAGNTIYFGEGSWLTVV.

The chain has TRBV5-1 and TRBJ2-3; 11 nucleotides match TRBD2. The germline V gene encodes CDR1 SGHRS and CDR2 YFSETQ. The junction had 11 bases not matched to a gene; V was cut back by 4 bases and J by 4 bases. The CDR3 is 17 residues long. CDR3 sequence (DNA): TGCGCCAGCAGCCCGACCCTTACTAGCGGGGGCGCAGATACGCAGTATTTT. Residues: CASSPTLTSGGADTQYF.

The chain links TRBV5-1 to TRBJ1-1; no definite D call. Germline values: CDR1 SGHRS, CDR2 YFSETQ. The length of the CDR3 is 13 residues. The V end was cut by 0 bases, the J end by 0 bases, with 3 bases between. The CDR3 sequence is CASSLAVNTEAFF. The CDR3 DNA is TGCGCCAGCAGCTTGGCTGTGAACACTGAAGCTTTCTTT. Full variable domain (missing parts from reference TRBV5-1 and TRBJ1-1): KAGVTQTPRYLIKTRGQQVTLSCSPISGHRSVSWYQQTPGQGLQFLFEYFSETQRNKGNFPGRFSGRQFSNSRSEMNVSTLELGDSALYLCASSLAVNTEAFFGQGTRLTVV.